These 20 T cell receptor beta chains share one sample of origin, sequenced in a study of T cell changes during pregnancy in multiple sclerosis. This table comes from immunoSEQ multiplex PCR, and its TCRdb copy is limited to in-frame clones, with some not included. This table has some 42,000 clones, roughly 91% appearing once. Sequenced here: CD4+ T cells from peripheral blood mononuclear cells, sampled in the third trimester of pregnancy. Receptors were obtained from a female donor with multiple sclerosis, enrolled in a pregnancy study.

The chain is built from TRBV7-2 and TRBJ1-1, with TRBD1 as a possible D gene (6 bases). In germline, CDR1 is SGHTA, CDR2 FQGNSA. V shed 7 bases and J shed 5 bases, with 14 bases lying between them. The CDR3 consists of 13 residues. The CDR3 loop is CASIIPGETEAFF. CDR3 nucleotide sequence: TGTGCCAGCATCATTCCAGGGGAAACTGAAGCTTTCTTT.

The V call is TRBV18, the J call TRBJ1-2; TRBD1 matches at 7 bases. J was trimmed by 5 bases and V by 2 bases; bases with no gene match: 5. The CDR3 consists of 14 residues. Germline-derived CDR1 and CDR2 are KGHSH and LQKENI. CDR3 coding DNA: TGTGCCAGCTCACCAGAAACAGGGGTATATGGCTACACCTTC. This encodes CASSPETGVYGYTF.

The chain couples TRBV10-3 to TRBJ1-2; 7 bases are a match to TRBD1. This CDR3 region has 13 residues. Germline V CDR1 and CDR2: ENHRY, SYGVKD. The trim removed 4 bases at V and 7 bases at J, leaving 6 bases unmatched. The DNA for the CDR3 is TGTGCCATCAGTGCAGGGGGGTTCTCTGGCTACACCTTC. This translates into CAISAGGFSGYTF.

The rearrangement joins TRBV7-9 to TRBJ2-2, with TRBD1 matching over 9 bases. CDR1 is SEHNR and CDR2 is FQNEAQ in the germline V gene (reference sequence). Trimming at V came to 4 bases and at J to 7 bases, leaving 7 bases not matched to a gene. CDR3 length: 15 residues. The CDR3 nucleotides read TGTGCCAGCAGCTCGGGACAGGGTATAATCGGGGAGCTGTTTTTT. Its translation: CASSSGQGIIGELFF.

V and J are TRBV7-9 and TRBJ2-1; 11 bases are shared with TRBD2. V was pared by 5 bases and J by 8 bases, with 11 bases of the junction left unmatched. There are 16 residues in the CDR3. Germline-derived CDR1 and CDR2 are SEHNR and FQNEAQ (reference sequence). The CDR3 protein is CASSHVGSGGAHEQFF. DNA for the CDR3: TGTGCCAGCAGCCACGTGGGTAGCGGGGGGGCCCATGAGCAGTTCTTC. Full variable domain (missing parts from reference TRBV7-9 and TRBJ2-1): DTGVSQNPRHKITKRGQNVTFRCDPISEHNRLYWYRQTLGQGPEFLTYFQNEAQLEKSRLLSDRFSAERPKGSFSTLEIQRTEQGDSAMYLCASSHVGSGGAHEQFFGPGTRLTVL.

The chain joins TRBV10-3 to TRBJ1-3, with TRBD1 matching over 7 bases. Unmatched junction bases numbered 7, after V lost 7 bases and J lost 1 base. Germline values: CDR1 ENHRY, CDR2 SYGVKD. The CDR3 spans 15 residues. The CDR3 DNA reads TGTGCCATCACCTGGGACAGCAATTCTGGAAACACCATATATTTT. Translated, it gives CAITWDSNSGNTIYF.

CDR3 DNA sequence: TGTGCCAGCAGTGAAGCCCGAGAGTCTGGCTACACCTTC. Amino acids: CASSEARESGYTF. The V and J genes are TRBV6-1 and TRBJ1-2, with unresolved D. Germline loops: CDR1 MNHNS, CDR2 SASEGT. The CDR3 consists of 13 residues. Trimming cost V 0 bases and J 7 bases, with 9 bases left between them.

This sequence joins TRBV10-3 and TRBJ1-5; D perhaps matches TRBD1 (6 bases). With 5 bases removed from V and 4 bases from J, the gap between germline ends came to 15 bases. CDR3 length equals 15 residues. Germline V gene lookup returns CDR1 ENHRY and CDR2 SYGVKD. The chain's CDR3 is CAISPQGMGNQPQHF. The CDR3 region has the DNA TGTGCCATCAGTCCGCAGGGGATGGGGAATCAGCCCCAGCATTTT.

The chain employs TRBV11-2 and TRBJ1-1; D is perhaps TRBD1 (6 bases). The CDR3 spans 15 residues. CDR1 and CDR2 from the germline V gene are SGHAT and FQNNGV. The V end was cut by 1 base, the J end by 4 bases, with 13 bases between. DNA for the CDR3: TGTGCCAGCAGCTTAGGGGCAGGGGTGGTCACTGAAGCTTTCTTT. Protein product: CASSLGAGVVTEAFF.

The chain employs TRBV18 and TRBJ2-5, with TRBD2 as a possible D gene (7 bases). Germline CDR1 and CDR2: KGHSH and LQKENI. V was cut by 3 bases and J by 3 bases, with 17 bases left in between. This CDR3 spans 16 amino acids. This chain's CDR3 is CASSPRLGGGEETQYF. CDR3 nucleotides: TGTGCCAGCTCACCTCGCTTGGGGGGGGGCGAAGAGACCCAGTACTTC. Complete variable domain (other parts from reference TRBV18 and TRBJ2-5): NAGVMQNPRHLVRRRGQEARLRCSPMKGHSHVYWYRQLPEEGLKFMVYLQKENIIDESGMPKERFSAEFPKEGPSILRIQQVVRGDSAAYFCASSPRLGGGEETQYFGPGTRLLVL.

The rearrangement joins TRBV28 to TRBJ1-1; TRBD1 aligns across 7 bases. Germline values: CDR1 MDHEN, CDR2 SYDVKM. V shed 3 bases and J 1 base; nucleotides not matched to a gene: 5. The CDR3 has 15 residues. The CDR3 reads CASSLVGTANTEAFF. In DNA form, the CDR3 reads TGTGCCAGCAGTTTGGTGGGGACAGCGAACACTGAAGCTTTCTTT.

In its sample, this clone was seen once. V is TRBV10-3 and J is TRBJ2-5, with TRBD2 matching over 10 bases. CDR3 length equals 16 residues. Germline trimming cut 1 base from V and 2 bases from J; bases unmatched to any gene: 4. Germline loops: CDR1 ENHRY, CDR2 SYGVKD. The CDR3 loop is CAISEFLAGAQETQYF. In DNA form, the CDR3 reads TGTGCCATCAGTGAGTTTCTAGCGGGGGCTCAAGAGACCCAGTACTTC.

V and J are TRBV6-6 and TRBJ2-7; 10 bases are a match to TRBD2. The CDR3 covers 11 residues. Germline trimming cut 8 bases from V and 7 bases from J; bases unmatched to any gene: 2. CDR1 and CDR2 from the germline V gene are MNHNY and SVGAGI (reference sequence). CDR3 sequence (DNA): TGTGCCAGCCAGCGGGAGGGGGAGCAGTACTTC. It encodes CASQREGEQYF.

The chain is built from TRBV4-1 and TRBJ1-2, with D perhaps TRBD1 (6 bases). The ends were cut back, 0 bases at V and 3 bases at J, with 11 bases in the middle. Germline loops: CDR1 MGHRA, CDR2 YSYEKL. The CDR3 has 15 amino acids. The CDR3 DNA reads TGCGCCAGCAGCCAAGAACAGGGTCTATACTATGGCTACACCTTC. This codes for CASSQEQGLYYGYTF.

CDR3 sequence: CASNVQGNYEQYF. The CDR3 bases are TGTGCCAGCAATGTACAGGGAAACTACGAGCAGTACTTC. The J gene is TRBJ2-7, the V gene TRBV6-1; TRBD1 is a possible D gene (6 bases). This CDR3 has 13 amino acids. Per germline, CDR1 MNHNS and CDR2 SASEGT. The V end was cut by 7 bases, the J end by 3 bases, with 13 bases between.

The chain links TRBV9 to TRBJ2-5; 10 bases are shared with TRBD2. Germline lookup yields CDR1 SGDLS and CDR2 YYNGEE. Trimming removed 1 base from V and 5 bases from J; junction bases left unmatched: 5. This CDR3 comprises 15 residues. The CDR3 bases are TGTGCCAGCAGCGTATCTAGCGGGAGAACGGAGACCCAGTACTTC. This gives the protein CASSVSSGRTETQYF.

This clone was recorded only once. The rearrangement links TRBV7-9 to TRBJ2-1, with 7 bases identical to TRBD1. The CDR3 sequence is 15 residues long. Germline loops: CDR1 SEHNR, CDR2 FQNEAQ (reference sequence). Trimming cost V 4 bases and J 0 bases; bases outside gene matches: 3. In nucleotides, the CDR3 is TGTGCCAGCAGCTCGGGACAGATCTCCTACAATGAGCAGTTCTTC. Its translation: CASSSGQISYNEQFF.

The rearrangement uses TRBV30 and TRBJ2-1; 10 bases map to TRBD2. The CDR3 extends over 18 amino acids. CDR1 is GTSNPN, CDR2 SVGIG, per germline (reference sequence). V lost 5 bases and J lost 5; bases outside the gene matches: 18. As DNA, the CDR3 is TGTGCCTGGGCACCCCGACTGGGGGTAGCGGGAGGCCACAATGAGCAGTTCTTC. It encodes CAWAPRLGVAGGHNEQFF.

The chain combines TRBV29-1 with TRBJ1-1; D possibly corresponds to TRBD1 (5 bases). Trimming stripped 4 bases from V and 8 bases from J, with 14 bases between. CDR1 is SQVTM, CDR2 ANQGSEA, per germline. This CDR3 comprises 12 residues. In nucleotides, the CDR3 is TGCAGCGTTGGTCCGGGGGGGGGAGAAGCTTTCTTT. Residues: CSVGPGGGEAFF. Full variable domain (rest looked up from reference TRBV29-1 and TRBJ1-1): SAVISQKPSRDICQRGTSLTIQCQVDSQVTMMFWYRQQPGQSLTLIATANQGSEATYESGFVIDKFPISRPNLTFSTLTVSNMSPEDSSIYLCSVGPGGGEAFFGQGTRLTVV.

The CDR3 DNA follows: TGTGCCAGTAGTTTATCCGGGACAGGGCTAACCTCTGGAAACACCATATATTTT. This gives the protein CASSLSGTGLTSGNTIYF. The chain couples TRBV19 to TRBJ1-3; 9 bases align to TRBD1. The CDR3 spans 18 residues. In germline, CDR1 is LNHDA, CDR2 SQIVND (reference sequence). The V segment lost 5 bases and the J segment 0 bases; nucleotides outside the gene matches: 11.